Presented here are 9 T cell receptor beta chains from one specimen sequenced in a study of Ad26.COV2.S vaccination and SARS-CoV-2 variants. Sequencing used immunoSEQ multiplex PCR; TCRdb keeps in-frame clones, though not all of them. The profile shows around 300,000 clones, around 90% of them singletons. Treatment described: around 19 received Ad26.COV2.S at low or high dose, single or two shots; about five received placebo; per-sample allocation not given. Sampling happened 63 days after the first vaccine or placebo injection. Sequences were derived from peripheral blood, sampled in a trial of Ad26.COV2.S vaccine versus placebo. Every receptor here comes from a person between 18 and 65 years old who received the Ad26.COV2.S COVID-19 vaccine or a placebo.

The chain uses TRBV10-3 and TRBJ2-1, with D maybe TRBD1 (5 bases). The germline gives CDR1 ENHRY, CDR2 SYGVKD. This CDR3 has 13 amino acids. With 0 bases removed from V and 10 bases from J, the gap between germline ends came to 10 bases. The CDR3 sequence: CAISESREYEQFF. DNA of the CDR3: TGTGCCATCAGTGAGTCCAGGGAATACGAGCAGTTCTTC.

The gene calls are TRBV9 and TRBJ1-6; TRBD1 agrees at 7 bases. CDR3 length: 16 amino acids. From germline, CDR1 is SGDLS and CDR2 YYNGEE. Unmatched junction bases numbered 9, after V lost 4 bases and J lost 5 bases. The CDR3 protein is CASSPPGTANNSPLHF. CDR3 DNA sequence: TGTGCCAGCAGCCCTCCTGGGACAGCGAATAATTCACCCCTCCACTTT.

Only one count was recorded for this clone. The rearrangement uses TRBV11-3 and TRBJ1-3; D ambiguous. V lost 5 bases to trimming and J lost 4 bases, with 6 bases between them. The length of the CDR3 is 12 residues. In germline, CDR1 is SGHNT, CDR2 YENEEA. The CDR3 here is CASSPGGNTIYF. In DNA, the CDR3 is TGTGCCAGCAGCCCCGGGGGAAACACCATATATTTT.

The chain employs TRBV5-1 and TRBJ2-3; 8 bases line up with TRBD1. This CDR3 has 14 residues. CDR1 is SGHRS and CDR2 is YFSETQ in the germline V gene. The V segment lost 5 bases and the J segment 6 bases; nucleotides outside the gene matches: 8. The CDR3 reads CASSPQGVVDTQYF. CDR3 in DNA: TGCGCCAGCAGTCCACAGGGGGTGGTCGATACGCAGTATTTT.

The chain links TRBV30 to TRBJ1-2; the D gene is possibly TRBD1 (5 bases). CDR1 is GTSNPN, CDR2 SVGIG, per germline (reference sequence). Trimming shortened V by 2 bases and J by 14 bases, and 21 bases separated the two germline ends. CDR3 length: 13 amino acids. CDR3 in amino acids: CAWSPGRQSRGTF. As DNA, the CDR3 is TGTGCCTGGAGTCCCGGTAGACAATCTCGGGGGACCTTC.

V is TRBV2 and J is TRBJ2-3; 9 nucleotides match TRBD2. With V trimmed by 2 bases and J by 2 bases, 5 bases remained unmatched. CDR1 and CDR2 (germline): SNHLY, FYNNEI. This CDR3 has 16 amino acids. In DNA form, the CDR3 reads TGTGCCAGCAGTGAACTAGCGGGACCTCCCACAGATACGCAGTATTTT. It specifies CASSELAGPPTDTQYF.

The CDR3 protein is CASRLQGPGEQFF. CDR3 DNA sequence: TGTGCCAGCAGGTTACAGGGCCCCGGTGAGCAGTTCTTC. The chain has TRBV12-3 or TRBV12-4 and TRBJ2-1; tentatively, D is TRBD1 (6 bases). Trimming stripped 6 bases from V and 9 bases from J, with 15 bases between. This CDR3 comprises 13 residues.

This clone was seen a few times. The V and J genes are TRBV7-9 and TRBJ2-2, with D maybe TRBD2 (6 bases). The CDR3 is made up of 17 amino acids. Germline assignment: CDR1 SEHNR and CDR2 FQNEAQ (reference sequence). Trimming stripped 3 bases from V and 2 bases from J, with 16 bases between. As DNA, the CDR3 is TGTGCCAGCAGCTTCTCTTTGGGGGGACGAAACACCGGGGAGCTGTTTTTT. Translated: CASSFSLGGRNTGELFF. Looking up the rest from reference TRBV7-9 and TRBJ2-2 gives the full variable domain: DTGVSQNPRHKITKRGQNVTFRCDPISEHNRLYWYRQTLGQGPEFLTYFQNEAQLEKSRLLSDRFSAERPKGSFSTLEIQRTEQGDSAMYLCASSFSLGGRNTGELFFGEGSRLTVL.

The rearrangement uses TRBV28 and TRBJ2-7; perhaps TRBD2 as D (6 bases). The CDR3 is 14 amino acids. Deletions cut 10 bases from V and 5 bases from J, with 21 bases between. Per germline, CDR1 MDHEN and CDR2 SYDVKM. CDR3 amino acids: CATRLWAGKDEQYF. CDR3 coding DNA: TGTGCCACCAGATTGTGGGCGGGAAAGGACGAGCAGTACTTC.